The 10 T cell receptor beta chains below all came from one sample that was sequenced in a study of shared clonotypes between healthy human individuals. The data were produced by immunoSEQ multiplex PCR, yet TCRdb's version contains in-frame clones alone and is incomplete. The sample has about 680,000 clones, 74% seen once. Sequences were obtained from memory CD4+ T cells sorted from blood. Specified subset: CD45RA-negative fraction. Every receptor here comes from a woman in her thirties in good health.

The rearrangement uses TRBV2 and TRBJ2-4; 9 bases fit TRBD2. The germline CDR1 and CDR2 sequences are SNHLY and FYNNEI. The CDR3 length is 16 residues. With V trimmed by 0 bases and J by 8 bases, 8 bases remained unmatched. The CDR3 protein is CASSEAAGGGWDIQYF. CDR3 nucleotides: TGTGCCAGCAGTGAAGCGGCGGGAGGGGGCTGGGACATTCAGTACTTC.

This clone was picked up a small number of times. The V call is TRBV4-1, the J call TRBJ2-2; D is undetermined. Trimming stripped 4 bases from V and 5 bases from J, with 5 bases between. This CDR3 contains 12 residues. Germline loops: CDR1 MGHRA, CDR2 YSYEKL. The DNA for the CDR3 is TGCGCCAGCAGCCGATTGACCGGGGAGCTGTTTTTT. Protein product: CASSRLTGELFF.

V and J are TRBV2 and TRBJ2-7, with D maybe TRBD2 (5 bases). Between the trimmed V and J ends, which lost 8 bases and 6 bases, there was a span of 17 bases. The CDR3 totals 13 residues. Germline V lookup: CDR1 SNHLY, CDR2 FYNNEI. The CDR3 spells CASGAGWNREQYF. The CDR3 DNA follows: TGTGCCAGCGGCGCGGGTTGGAATCGCGAGCAGTACTTC.

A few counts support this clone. Here the CDR3 DNA reads TGTGCCAGCAGTTTCCTAGCGGGAGGTAATGAGCAGTTCTTC. Translated, it gives CASSFLAGGNEQFF. The chain is built from TRBV2 and TRBJ2-1, with 11 bases identical to TRBD2. The CDR3 extends over 14 amino acids. The V segment lost 5 bases and the J segment 7 bases; nucleotides outside the gene matches: 4. Germline V gene sequence: CDR1 SNHLY, CDR2 FYNNEI.

The CDR3 DNA follows: TGCAGCGCCACAGGGACAGGGGGCTCTGGGGCCAACGTCCTGACTTTC. As protein: CSATGTGGSGANVLTF. This sequence joins TRBV29-1 and TRBJ2-6; 11 bases map to TRBD1. Unmatched junction bases numbered 5, after V lost 7 bases and J lost 0 bases. This CDR3 has 16 amino acids. Germline CDR1 SQVTM, CDR2 ANQGSEA. The entire variable domain, with the rest obtained from reference TRBV29-1 and TRBJ2-6, is as follows: SAVISQKPSRDICQRGTSLTIQCQVDSQVTMMFWYRQQPGQSLTLIATANQGSEATYESGFVIDKFPISRPNLTFSTLTVSNMSPEDSSIYLCSATGTGGSGANVLTFGAGSRLTVL.

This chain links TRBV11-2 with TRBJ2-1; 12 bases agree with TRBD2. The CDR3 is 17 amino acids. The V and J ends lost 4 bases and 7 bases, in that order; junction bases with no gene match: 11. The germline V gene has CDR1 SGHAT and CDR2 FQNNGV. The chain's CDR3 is CASSSRLAGGWINEQFF. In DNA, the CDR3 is TGTGCCAGCAGCTCCCGGCTAGCGGGAGGGTGGATAAATGAGCAGTTCTTC.

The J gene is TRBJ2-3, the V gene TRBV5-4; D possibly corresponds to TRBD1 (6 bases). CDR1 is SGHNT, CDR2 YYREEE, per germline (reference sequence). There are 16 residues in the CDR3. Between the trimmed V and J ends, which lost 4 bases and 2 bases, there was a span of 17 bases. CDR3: CASSVITGLDTDTQYF. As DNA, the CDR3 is TGTGCCAGCAGCGTTATTACAGGGTTGGACACAGATACGCAGTATTTT.

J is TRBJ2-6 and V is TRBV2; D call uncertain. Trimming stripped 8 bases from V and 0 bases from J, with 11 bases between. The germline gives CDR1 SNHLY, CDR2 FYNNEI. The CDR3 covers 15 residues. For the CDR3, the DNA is TGTGCCAGCTTAGACCCGGGCTCTGGGGCCAACGTCCTGACTTTC. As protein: CASLDPGSGANVLTF.

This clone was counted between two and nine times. The chain's CDR3 is CASTIQGGDEKLFF. For the CDR3, the DNA is TGCGCCAGCACCATACAGGGAGGGGATGAAAAACTGTTTTTT. V is TRBV5-1 and J is TRBJ1-4; the D gene is possibly TRBD1 (6 bases). V was clipped by 6 bases and J by 6 bases, with 15 bases between them. The CDR3 is made up of 14 amino acids. The germline V gene has CDR1 SGHRS and CDR2 YFSETQ.

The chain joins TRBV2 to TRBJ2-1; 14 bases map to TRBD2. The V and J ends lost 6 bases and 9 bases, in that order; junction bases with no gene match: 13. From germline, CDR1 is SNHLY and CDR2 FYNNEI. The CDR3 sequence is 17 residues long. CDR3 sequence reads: CASRPALTSGRVGEQFF. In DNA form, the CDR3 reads TGTGCCAGCAGGCCTGCCTTGACTAGCGGGAGGGTTGGTGAGCAGTTCTTC. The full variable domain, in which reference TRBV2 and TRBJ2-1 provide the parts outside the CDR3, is EPEVTQTPSHQVTQMGQEVILRCVPISNHLYFYWYRQILGQKVEFLVSFYNNEISEKSEIFDDQFSVERPDGSNFTLKIRSTKLEDSAMYFCASRPALTSGRVGEQFFGPGTRLTVL.